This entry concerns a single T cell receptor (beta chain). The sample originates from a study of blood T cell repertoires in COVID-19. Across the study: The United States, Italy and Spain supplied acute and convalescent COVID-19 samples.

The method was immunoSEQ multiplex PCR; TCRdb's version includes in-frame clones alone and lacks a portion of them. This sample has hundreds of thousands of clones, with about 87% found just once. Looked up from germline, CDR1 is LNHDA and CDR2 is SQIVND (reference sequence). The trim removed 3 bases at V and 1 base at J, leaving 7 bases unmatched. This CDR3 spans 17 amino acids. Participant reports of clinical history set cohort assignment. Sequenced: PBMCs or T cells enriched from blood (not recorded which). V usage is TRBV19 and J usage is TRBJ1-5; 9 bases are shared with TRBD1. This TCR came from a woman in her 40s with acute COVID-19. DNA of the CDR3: TGTGCCAGTAGTATTCACCGGGACAGGGAGAGCAATCAGCCCCAGCATTTT. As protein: CASSIHRDRESNQPQHF. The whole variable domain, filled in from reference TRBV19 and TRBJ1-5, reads DGGITQSPKYLFRKEGQNVTLSCEQNLNHDAMYWYRQDPGQGLRLIYYSQIVNDFQKGDIAEGYSVSREKKESFPLTVTSAQKNPTAFYLCASSIHRDRESNQPQHFGDGTRLSIL.